These T cell receptor beta chains were read from a single sample in a study of shared clonotypes between healthy human individuals. Libraries were prepared by immunoSEQ multiplex PCR; TCRdb keeps only in-frame clonotypes and omits some of them. The sample has 2 million to 3 million clones, 93% seen once. Sequencing input: naive CD4+ T cells from PBMCs. These receptors all come from a man aged 18-30 years in good health. Some clones in this sample may be carry-over from other donors' samples. CDR3s include the opening cysteine and the closing phenylalanine or tryptophan. The D gene is left open where the match is weak. The size field is filled for only some rows; it gives once, few, many or a size class.

clone_size	d_call	v_call	j_call	cdr3_length	cdr3_nt	cdr3_aa
.	TRBD1	TRBV4-1	TRBJ2-7	15	TGCGCCAGCAGCCAACCCGGCAGGGGGCTTTACGAGCAGTACTTC	CASSQPGRGLYEQYF
.	.	TRBV7-3	TRBJ2-3	12	TGTGCCAGCAGCGACCCGGGGGATACGCAGTATTTT	CASSDPGDTQYF
.	.	TRBV5-1	TRBJ2-1	15	TGCGCCAGCAGCTTGGTCGGATCCTTCTACAATGAGCAGTTCTTC	CASSLVGSFYNEQFF
once	.	TRBV7-8	TRBJ1-5	14	TGTGCCAGCAGCTTAGCCGATAGCAATCAGCCCCAGCATTTT	CASSLADSNQPQHF
.	.	TRBV19	TRBJ2-2	13	TGTGCCAGTAGTTTCAGGGACACCGGGGAGCTGTTTTTT	CASSFRDTGELFF
.	.	TRBV25-1	TRBJ1-3	15	TGTGCCAGCAGTGATAGTAAGGGCTCTGGAAACACCATATATTTT	CASSDSKGSGNTIYF
.	.	TRBV7-2	TRBJ1-1	14	TGTGCCAGCAGCAATTTAGGGGGGAGGACTGAAGCTTTCTTT	CASSNLGGRTEAFF
.	.	TRBV4-1	TRBJ2-3	14	TGCGCCAGCAGCCAAGCTCGGGGCACAGATACGCAGTATTTT	CASSQARGTDTQYF
.	.	TRBV11-3	TRBJ2-1	14	TGTGCCAGCAGCTTAGACGACAGCGGTCGGGAGCAGTTCTTC	CASSLDDSGREQFF
.	.	TRBV7-2	TRBJ2-1	15	TGTGCCAGCAGCTCGGTGAGGGGCTCCTACAATGAGCAGTTCTTC	CASSSVRGSYNEQFF
.	.	TRBV5-1	TRBJ2-6	17	TGCGCCAGCAGCCCCACAGGGACATTTCTTGGGGCCAACGTCCTGACTTTC	CASSPTGTFLGANVLTF
.	.	TRBV5-1	TRBJ1-4	16	TGCGCCAGCAGCTCTAGACCAGGGCCTACTAATGAAAAACTGTTTTTT	CASSSRPGPTNEKLFF
.	.	TRBV6-1	TRBJ2-2	16	TGTGCCAGCAGTGGGCGACAGAGGATTAACACCGGGGAGCTGTTTTTT	CASSGRQRINTGELFF
.	.	TRBV28	TRBJ2-5	16	TGTGCCAGCAGTTTTTGGAAGTTACCGATACAAGAGACCCAGTACTTC	CASSFWKLPIQETQYF
.	.	TRBV28	TRBJ2-3	13	TGTGCCAGCCGTACTTCCAGCACAGATACGCAGTATTTT	CASRTSSTDTQYF
.	TRBD1	TRBV14	TRBJ1-1	16	TGTGCCAGCAGCCAAGTAAAGGGGGCAGGAGACACTGAAGCTTTCTTT	CASSQVKGAGDTEAFF
.	.	TRBV6-5	TRBJ2-4	16	TGTGCCAGCAGTTACTCTCTGACAGTAGCCAAAAACATTCAGTACTTC	CASSYSLTVAKNIQYF
few	.	TRBV6-5	TRBJ1-5	13	TGTGCCAGCAGCACAGGCGGGCGTCAGCCCCAGCATTTT	CASSTGGRQPQHF
.	TRBD2	TRBV6-6	TRBJ2-1	16	TGTGCCAGCTCCTACCGAACTAGCGGATCCTACAATGAGCAGTTCTTC	CASSYRTSGSYNEQFF